The clone carrying this T cell receptor (beta chain) was seen a handful of times. Its antigen is not known. Method: immunoSEQ multiplex PCR; TCRdb's copy keeps in-frame clones and lacks some. The sample contains 200,000 to 250,000 clones, just under 80% of which appear only once. V was shortened by 0 bases and J by 5 bases, with 8 bases between the two germline ends. The germline CDR1 and CDR2 sequences are SGHRS and YFSETQ. This CDR3 spans 13 amino acids. This entry belongs to a study of cytotoxic CD8 clonotypes in ibrutinib-treated CLL. Study-level points and caveats: Treatment saw public clonotypes, which were uncommon, either contract or stay stable. Circulating CD8+ T-cell counts were tracked by baseline clonality, which exceeded that of age-matched healthy donors.

This sequence was found in a human donor with chronic lymphocytic leukemia. The rearrangement uses TRBV5-1 and TRBJ1-1; the D is unclear. The material sequenced was PBMCs, taken after 12 months of ibrutinib treatment. The CDR3 nucleotides read TGCGCCAGCAGCTTGGGGTCAGCTACTGAAGCTTTCTTT. It translates to CASSLGSATEAFF.